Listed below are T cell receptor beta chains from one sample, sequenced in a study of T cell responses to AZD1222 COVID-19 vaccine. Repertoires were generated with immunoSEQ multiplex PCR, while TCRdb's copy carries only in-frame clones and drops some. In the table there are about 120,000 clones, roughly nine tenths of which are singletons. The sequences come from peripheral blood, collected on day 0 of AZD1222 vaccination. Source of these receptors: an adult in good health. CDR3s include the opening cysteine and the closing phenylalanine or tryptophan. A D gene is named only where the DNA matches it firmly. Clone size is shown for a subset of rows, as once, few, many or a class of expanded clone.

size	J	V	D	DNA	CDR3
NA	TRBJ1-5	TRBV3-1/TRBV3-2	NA	TGTGCCAGCAGCCAAGCGGATCAGCCCCAGCATTTT	CASSQADQPQHF
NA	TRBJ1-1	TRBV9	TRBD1	TGTGCCAGCAGCCCTCCCTCCAGGGGGCGAGTTACTGAAGCTTTCTTT	CASSPPSRGRVTEAFF
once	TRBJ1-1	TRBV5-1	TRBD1	TGCGCCAGCAGCACCGGACAGGGCCTGAACACTGAAGCTTTCTTT	CASSTGQGLNTEAFF
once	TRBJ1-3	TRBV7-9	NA	TGTGCCAGCAGCTTAGAACAGGGCTCTGGAAACACCATATATTTT	CASSLEQGSGNTIYF
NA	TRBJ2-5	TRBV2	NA	TGTGCCAGCAGTGAAGGCGTTAGCGACGACGCGTGGGAGACCCAGTACTTC	CASSEGVSDDAWETQYF
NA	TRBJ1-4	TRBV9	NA	TGTGCCAGCAGCGTAGAAGGAACTGGGGGGAATGAAAAACTGTTTTTT	CASSVEGTGGNEKLFF
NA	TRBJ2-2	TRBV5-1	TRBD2	TGCGCCAGCAGCTTGGTAGCGGGGGGCACCACCGGGGAGCTGTTTTTT	CASSLVAGGTTGELFF
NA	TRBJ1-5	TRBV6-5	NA	TGTGCCAGCAGCCTCGGCACTAGCAATCAGCCCCAGCATTTT	CASSLGTSNQPQHF
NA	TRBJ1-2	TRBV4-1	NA	TGCGCCAGCAGCCAAGAGGCGCATCCTAACTATGGCTACACCTTC	CASSQEAHPNYGYTF
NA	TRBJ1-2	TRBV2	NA	TGTGCCAGCAGTGAACGAGTCAGAACCTATGGCTACACCTTC	CASSERVRTYGYTF
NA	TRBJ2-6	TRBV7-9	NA	TGTGCCAGCAGCTCCACGTGGCCCGGGGCCTCTCTGGGGGCCAACGTCCTGACTTTC	CASSSTWPGASLGANVLTF
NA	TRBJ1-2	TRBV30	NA	TGTGCCTGGAGTTGGGAAGAAAGACCTAACTATGGCTACACCTTC	CAWSWEERPNYGYTF
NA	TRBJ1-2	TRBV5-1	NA	TGCGCCAGCAGCCGGATGACGGGGGTAGGCTATGGCTACACCTTC	CASSRMTGVGYGYTF
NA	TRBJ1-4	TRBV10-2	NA	TGCGCCAGCCGGCAGGGTGGTGGGGAAAAACTGTTTTTT	CASRQGGGEKLFF
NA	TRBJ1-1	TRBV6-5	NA	TGTGCCAGCAGCCTGGAGGCGGGTCGTTCCAAAGCTTTCTTT	CASSLEAGRSKAFF
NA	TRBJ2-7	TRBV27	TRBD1	TGTGCCTCTAGGGCCGGGACAGACTACTACGAGCAGTACTTC	CASRAGTDYYEQYF
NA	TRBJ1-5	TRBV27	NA	TGTGCCAGCAGTTTACATAGCAATCAGCCCCAGCATTTT	CASSLHSNQPQHF
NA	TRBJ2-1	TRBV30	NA	TGTGCCTGGAACACTGACTTGGCCTACAATGAGCAGTTCTTC	CAWNTDLAYNEQFF
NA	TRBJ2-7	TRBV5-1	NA	TGCGCCAGCAGCCGAGACTCCTACGAGCAGTACTTC	CASSRDSYEQYF
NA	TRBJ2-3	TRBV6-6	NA	TGTGCCAGCAGCCGACGGGACACCCAGGCGGATACGCAGTATTTT	CASSRRDTQADTQYF
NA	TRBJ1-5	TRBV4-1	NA	TGCGCCAGCAGCCAGCGACAGTATAGCAATCAGCCCCAGCATTTT	CASSQRQYSNQPQHF
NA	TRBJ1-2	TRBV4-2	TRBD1	TGTGCCAGCAGCCAGACAGGGGGACAGGTTCGAGTTCTCTATGGCTACACCTTC	CASSQTGGQVRVLYGYTF
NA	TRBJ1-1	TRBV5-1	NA	TGCGCCAGCAGCTTGAAGGGCGTAGGCACTGAAGCTTTCTTT	CASSLKGVGTEAFF
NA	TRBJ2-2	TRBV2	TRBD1	TGTGCCAGCAGTCGGGACAGCCCGACGAACACCGGGGAGCTGTTTTTT	CASSRDSPTNTGELFF
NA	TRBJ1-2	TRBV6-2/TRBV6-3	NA	TGTGCCAGCAGTTACCAGTATGGCTACACCTTC	CASSYQYGYTF
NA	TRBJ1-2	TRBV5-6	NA	TGTGCCAGCAGTCAGAGCCCAGGGGCGGGTAATGGCTACACCTTC	CASSQSPGAGNGYTF
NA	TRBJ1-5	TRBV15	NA	TGTGCCACCAGCAGAACACCCGCAGCCGATCAGCCCCAGCATTTT	CATSRTPAADQPQHF
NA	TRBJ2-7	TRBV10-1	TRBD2	TGCGCCTGCGGGCCAGCGGGGGCCTACGAGCAGTACTTC	CACGPAGAYEQYF
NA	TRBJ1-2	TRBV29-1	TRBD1	TGCAGCGGCAGTACAGGGGGTGCTGCCTATGGCTACACCTTC	CSGSTGGAAYGYTF
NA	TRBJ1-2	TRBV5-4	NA	TGTGCCAGCAGCTTGGGTGGGGTAGTTCTCTATGGCTACACCTTC	CASSLGGVVLYGYTF
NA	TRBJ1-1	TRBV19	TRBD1	TGTGCCTATTATAGTAGGGGACAGCACACTGAAGCTTTCTTT	CAYYSRGQHTEAFF
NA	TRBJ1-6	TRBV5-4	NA	TGTGCCAGCAGTCCTAATCAGGGAAATAATTCACCCCTCCACTTT	CASSPNQGNNSPLHF
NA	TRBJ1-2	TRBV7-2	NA	TGTGCCAGCAGCTTAGGGCAGAGTCGTGACTATGGCTACACCTTC	CASSLGQSRDYGYTF
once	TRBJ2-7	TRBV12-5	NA	TGTGCTAGTGGTATGGGGCAGTCCTACGAGCAGTACTTC	CASGMGQSYEQYF
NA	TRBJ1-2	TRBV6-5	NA	TGTGCCAGCACTCCCAATGGGGTTGGGGGCTACACCTTC	CASTPNGVGGYTF
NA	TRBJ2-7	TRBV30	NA	TGTGCCTGGAGGAAACGAGTCGAGCAGTACTTC	CAWRKRVEQYF
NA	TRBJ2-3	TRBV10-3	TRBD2	TGTGCCATCAGCGCGGGGGGGCTGGTGGCAGATACGCAGTATTTT	CAISAGGLVADTQYF
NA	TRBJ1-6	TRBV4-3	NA	TGCGCCAGCAGCCAAGCGGGAGTGCAGGGGTATTCACCCCTCCACTTT	CASSQAGVQGYSPLHF
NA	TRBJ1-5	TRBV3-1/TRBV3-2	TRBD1	TGTGCCAGCAGCGCCACCGGGACAGGGAATCAGCCCCAGCATTTT	CASSATGTGNQPQHF
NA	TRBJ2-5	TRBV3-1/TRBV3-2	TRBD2	TGTGCCAGCAGCCAAGAGATAACTAGCGGACAAGAGACCCAGTACTTC	CASSQEITSGQETQYF
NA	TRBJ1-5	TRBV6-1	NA	TGTGCCAGCAGTGGCAGATACAGGGAAAGTATTCAGCCCCAGCATTTT	CASSGRYRESIQPQHF
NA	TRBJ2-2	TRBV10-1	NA	TGCGCCAGCAGTGACAGGGTCACCGGGGAGCTGTTTTTT	CASSDRVTGELFF
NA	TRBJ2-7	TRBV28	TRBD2	TGTGCCAGCAGTTTATCCTTTAGCGGGTCTTCCTACGAGCAGTACTTC	CASSLSFSGSSYEQYF
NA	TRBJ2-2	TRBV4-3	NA	TGCGCCAGCAGCCAACGACTGACACAAGGCGGCACCGGGGAGCTGTTTTTT	CASSQRLTQGGTGELFF
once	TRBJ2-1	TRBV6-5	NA	TGTGCCAGCAGTTCCGTCGGGGAGCCCGCCCGTGAGCAGTTCTTC	CASSSVGEPAREQFF
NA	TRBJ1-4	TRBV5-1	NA	TGCGCCAGCACCCTTGGGGGAACTAATGAAAAACTGTTTTTT	CASTLGGTNEKLFF
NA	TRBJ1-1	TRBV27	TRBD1	TGTGCCAGCAGTTTAAACGGGAGGGGGACAGGGGGCTTCGGCACTGAAGCTTTCTTT	CASSLNGRGTGGFGTEAFF
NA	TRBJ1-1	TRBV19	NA	TGTGCCAGTAGCCCATCAGGGAACAGGTTCACTGAAGCTTTCTTT	CASSPSGNRFTEAFF
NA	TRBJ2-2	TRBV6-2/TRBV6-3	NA	TGTGCCAGCAGTTACTCGATCGGGGAGCTGTTTTTT	CASSYSIGELFF
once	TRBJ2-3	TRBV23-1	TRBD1	TGCGCCAGCAGTAGGACAGGGGGCAAGACAGATACGCAGTATTTT	CASSRTGGKTDTQYF
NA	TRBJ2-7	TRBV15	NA	TGTGCCACCAGCAGAGACGAGGGGTTGTACGAGCAGTACTTC	CATSRDEGLYEQYF
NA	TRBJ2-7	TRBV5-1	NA	TGCGCCAGCAGCACGTACGGGACTCCGACCTACGAGCAGTACTTC	CASSTYGTPTYEQYF
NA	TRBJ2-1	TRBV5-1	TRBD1	TGCGCCAGCAGCTTGCTCGGGACAGGGCTGTACAATGAGCAGTTCTTC	CASSLLGTGLYNEQFF